The 2 T cell receptor beta chains reported below all come from one sample, sequenced in a study of T cell repertoires in cytomegalovirus infection. TCRdb independently ran MiXCR on the reads; one entry per CDR3 protein. Among approximately 500,000 distinct CDR3 sequences listed, roughly 12% were seen once. Sequencing used PBMCs. The source is a human donor in good health (CMV status not recorded). Some clones in this sample may be carry-over from other donors' samples.

This clonotype was observed many times. The genes are TRBV4-2 and TRBJ1-1; D gene unclear. The CDR3 is 15 residues long. Germline CDR1 LGHNA, CDR2 YNFKEQ. The V gene lost 0 bases and the J gene lost 1 base, with 9 bases spanning the gap. The CDR3: CASSQDSHPNTEAFF. DNA of the CDR3: TGTGCCAGCAGCCAAGATTCTCACCCGAACACTGAAGCTTTCTTT.

This clonotype appeared many times. V and J are TRBV7-2 and TRBJ2-1; 9 bases map to TRBD1. J gave up 9 bases and V 5 bases, and 11 bases lay outside the gene matches. Per the germline V gene, CDR1 is SGHTA and CDR2 is FQGNSA. The CDR3 consists of 15 residues. CDR3 bases: TGTGCCAGCAGCACTTTACGCGGACAGGGGAGTGAGCAGTTCTTC. This codes for CASSTLRGQGSEQFF.